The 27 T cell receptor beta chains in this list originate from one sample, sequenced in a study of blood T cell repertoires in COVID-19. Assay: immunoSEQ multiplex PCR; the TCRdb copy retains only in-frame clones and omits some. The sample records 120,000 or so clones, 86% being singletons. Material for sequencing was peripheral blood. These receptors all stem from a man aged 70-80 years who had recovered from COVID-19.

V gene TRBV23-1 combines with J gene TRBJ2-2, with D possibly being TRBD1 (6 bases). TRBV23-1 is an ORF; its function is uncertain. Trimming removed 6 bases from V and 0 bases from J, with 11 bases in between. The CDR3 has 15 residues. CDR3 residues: CASRTGQPNTGELFF. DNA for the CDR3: TGCGCCAGCAGGACTGGACAGCCGAACACCGGGGAGCTGTTTTTT.

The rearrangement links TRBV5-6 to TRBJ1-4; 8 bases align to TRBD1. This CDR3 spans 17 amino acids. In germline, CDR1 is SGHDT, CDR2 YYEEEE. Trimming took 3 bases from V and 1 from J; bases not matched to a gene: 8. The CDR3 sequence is CASSSKDRGGTNEKLFF. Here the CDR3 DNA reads TGTGCCAGCAGCTCGAAAGACAGGGGAGGAACTAATGAAAAACTGTTTTTT. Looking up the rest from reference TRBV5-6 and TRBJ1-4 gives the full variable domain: DAGVTQSPTHLIKTRGQQVTLRCSPKSGHDTVSWYQQALGQGPQFIFQYYEEEERQRGNFPDRFSGHQFPNYSSELNVNALLLGDSALYLCASSSKDRGGTNEKLFFGSGTQLSVL.

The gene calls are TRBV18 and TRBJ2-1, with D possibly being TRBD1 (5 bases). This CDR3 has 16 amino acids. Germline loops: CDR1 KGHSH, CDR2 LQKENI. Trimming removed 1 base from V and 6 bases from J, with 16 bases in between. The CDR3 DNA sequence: TGTGCCAGCTCACCACTCATCCCTGGGGCCAGCAATGAGCAGTTCTTC. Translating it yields CASSPLIPGASNEQFF.

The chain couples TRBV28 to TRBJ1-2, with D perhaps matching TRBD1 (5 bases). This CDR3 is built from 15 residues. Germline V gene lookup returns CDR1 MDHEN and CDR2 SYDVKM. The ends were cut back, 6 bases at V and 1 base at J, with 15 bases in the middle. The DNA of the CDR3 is TGTGCCAGCAGCTGGGGCGGACGCGGTAACTATGGCTACACCTTC. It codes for CASSWGGRGNYGYTF.

This CDR3 is CASSRRLAAITQAQYF. The DNA for the CDR3 is TGTGCCAGCAGTCGACGACTAGCGGCGATTACCCAGGCCCAGTACTTC. J is TRBJ2-5 and V is TRBV2; 9 bases are shared with TRBD2. The germline CDR1 and CDR2 sequences are SNHLY and FYNNEI. V shed 5 bases and J 9 bases; nucleotides not matched to a gene: 16. There are 16 residues in the CDR3.

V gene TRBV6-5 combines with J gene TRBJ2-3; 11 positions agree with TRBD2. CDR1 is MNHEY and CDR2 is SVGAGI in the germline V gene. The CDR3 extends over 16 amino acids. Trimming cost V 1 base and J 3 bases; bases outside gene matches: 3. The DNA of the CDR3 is TGTGCCAGCAGTTACTTCACTAGCGGGAGTACAGATACGCAGTATTTT. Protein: CASSYFTSGSTDTQYF.

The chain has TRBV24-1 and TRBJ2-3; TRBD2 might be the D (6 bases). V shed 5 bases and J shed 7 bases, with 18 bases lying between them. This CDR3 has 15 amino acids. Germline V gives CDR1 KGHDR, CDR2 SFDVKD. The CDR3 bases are TGTGCCACCAGTGCCTTGGGGGAGGAGGGCTATACGCAGTATTTT. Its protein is CATSALGEEGYTQYF.

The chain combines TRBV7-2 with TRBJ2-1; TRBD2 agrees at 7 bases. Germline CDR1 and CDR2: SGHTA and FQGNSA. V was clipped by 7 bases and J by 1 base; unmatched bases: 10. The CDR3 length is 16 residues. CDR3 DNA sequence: TGTGCCAGCAACGAGAGGGCGGGAGTGTCCTACAATGAGCAGTTCTTC. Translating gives CASNERAGVSYNEQFF. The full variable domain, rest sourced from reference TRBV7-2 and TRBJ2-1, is GAGVSQSPSNKVTEKGKDVELRCDPISGHTALYWYRQSLGQGLEFLIYFQGNSAPDKSGLPSDRFSAERTGGSVSTLTIQRTQQEDSAVYLCASNERAGVSYNEQFFGPGTRLTVL.

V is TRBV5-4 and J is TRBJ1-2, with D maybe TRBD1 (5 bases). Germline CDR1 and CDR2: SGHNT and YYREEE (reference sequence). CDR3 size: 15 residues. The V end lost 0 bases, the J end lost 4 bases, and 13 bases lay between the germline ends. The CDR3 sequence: CASSLAGFGRYGYTF. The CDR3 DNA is TGTGCCAGCAGCTTGGCAGGGTTCGGTCGCTATGGCTACACCTTC.

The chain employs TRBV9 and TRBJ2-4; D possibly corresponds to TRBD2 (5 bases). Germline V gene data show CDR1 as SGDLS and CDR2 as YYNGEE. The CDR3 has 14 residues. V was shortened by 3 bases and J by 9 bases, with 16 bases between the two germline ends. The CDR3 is CASSADYVHGIQYF. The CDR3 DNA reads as TGTGCCAGCAGCGCAGACTACGTCCATGGCATTCAGTACTTC.

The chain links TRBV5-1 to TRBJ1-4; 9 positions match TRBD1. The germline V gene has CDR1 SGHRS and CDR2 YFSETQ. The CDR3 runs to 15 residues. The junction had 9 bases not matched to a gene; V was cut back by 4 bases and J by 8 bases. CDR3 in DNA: TGCGCCAGCAGCCCGGACAGGGGAAGAGGGGAAAAACTGTTTTTT. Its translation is CASSPDRGRGEKLFF.

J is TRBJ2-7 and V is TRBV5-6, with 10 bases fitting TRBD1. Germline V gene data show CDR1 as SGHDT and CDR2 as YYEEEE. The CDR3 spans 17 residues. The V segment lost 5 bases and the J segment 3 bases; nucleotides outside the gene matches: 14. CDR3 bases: TGTGCCAGCAGACGACAGGGGGCGTCTAGCGGTAACTACGAGCAGTACTTC. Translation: CASRRQGASSGNYEQYF.

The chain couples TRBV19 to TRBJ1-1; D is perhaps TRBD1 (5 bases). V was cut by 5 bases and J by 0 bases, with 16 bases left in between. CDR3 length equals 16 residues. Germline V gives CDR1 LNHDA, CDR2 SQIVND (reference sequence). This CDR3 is CASSGGTASMNTEAFF. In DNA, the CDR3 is TGTGCCAGTAGTGGCGGGACGGCTAGTATGAACACTGAAGCTTTCTTT.

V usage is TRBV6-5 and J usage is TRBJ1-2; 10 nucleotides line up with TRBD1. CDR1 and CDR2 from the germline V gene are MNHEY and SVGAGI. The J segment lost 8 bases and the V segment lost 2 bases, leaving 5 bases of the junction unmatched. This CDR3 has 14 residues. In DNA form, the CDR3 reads TGTGCCAGCAGTTACAACGACAGGGGGCGCGGCTACACCTTC. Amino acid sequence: CASSYNDRGRGYTF.

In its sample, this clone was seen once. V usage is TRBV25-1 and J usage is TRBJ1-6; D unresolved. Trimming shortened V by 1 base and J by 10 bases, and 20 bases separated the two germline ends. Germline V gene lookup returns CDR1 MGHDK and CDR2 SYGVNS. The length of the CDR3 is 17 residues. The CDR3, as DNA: TGTGCCAGCAGTGAATCCCGGGCGGGATCATTGGCCTCACCCCTCCACTTT. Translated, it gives CASSESRAGSLASPLHF.

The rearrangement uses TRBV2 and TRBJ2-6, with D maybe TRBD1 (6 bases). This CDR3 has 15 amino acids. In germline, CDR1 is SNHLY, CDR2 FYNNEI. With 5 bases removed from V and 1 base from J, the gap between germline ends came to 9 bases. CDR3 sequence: CASSTGQSGANVLTF. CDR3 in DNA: TGTGCCAGCAGTACAGGACAGTCTGGGGCCAACGTCCTGACTTTC.

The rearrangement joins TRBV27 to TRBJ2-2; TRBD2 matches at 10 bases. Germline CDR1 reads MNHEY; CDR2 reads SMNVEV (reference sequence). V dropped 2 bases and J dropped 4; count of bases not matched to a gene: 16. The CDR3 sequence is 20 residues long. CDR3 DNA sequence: TGTGCCAGCAGTTTAAGAGGGACTAGCGACGCAAGGTGGGGCACCGGGGAGCTGTTTTTT. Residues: CASSLRGTSDARWGTGELFF.

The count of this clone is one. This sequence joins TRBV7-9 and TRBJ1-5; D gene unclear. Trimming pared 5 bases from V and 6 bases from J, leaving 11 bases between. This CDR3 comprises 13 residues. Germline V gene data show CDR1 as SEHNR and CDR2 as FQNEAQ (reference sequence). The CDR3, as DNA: TGTGCCAGCAGCCTGGCAGGATTTCAGCCCCAGCATTTT. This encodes CASSLAGFQPQHF.

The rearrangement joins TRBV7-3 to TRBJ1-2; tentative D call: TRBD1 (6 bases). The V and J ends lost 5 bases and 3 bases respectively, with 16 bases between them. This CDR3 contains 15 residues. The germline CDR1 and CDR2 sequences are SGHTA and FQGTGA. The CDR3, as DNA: TGTGCCAGCAGCCCCGCGGGGGGGCGCGACTATGGCTACACCTTC. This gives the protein CASSPAGGRDYGYTF.

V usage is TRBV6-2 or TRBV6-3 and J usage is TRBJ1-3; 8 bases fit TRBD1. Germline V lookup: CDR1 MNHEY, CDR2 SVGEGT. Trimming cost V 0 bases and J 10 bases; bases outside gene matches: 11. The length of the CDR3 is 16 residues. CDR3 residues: CASSYSRNRGIWTIYF. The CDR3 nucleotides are TGTGCCAGCAGTTACTCGAGGAACAGGGGGATATGGACCATATATTTT.

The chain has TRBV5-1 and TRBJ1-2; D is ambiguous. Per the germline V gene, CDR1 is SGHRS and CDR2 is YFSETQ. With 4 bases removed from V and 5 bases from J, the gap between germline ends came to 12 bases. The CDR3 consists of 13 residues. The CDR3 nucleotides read TGCGCCAGCAGCGAGGGCAGCACATATGGCTACACCTTC. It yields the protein CASSEGSTYGYTF.

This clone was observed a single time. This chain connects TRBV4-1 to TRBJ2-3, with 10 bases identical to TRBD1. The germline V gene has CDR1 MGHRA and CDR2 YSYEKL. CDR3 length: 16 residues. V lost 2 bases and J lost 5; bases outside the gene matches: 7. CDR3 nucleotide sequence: TGCGCCAGCAGCCAAACCGGGACAGGGGCCGTAGATACGCAGTATTTT. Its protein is CASSQTGTGAVDTQYF.

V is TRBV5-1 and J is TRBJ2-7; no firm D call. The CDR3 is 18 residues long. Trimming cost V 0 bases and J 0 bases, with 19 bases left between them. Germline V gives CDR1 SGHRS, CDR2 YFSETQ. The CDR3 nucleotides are TGCGCCAGCAGCTTGGCCGTTGACCGCCTGACAAGCTCCTACGAGCAGTACTTC. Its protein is CASSLAVDRLTSSYEQYF.

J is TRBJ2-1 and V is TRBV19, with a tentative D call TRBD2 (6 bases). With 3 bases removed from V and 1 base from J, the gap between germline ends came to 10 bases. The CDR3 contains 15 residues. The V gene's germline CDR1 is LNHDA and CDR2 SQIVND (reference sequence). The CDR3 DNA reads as TGTGCCAGTAGTATCCCTAGCGCTTCCTACAATGAGCAGTTCTTC. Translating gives CASSIPSASYNEQFF.

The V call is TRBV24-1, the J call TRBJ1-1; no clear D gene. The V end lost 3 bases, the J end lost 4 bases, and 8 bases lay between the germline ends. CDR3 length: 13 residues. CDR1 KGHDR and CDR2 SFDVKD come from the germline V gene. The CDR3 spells CATSDRWATEAFF. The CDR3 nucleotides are TGTGCCACCAGTGATCGTTGGGCCACTGAAGCTTTCTTT.

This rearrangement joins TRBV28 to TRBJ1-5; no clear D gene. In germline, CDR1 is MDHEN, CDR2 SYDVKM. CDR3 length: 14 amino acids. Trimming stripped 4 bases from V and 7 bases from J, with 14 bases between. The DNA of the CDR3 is TGTGCCAGCAGTTCCGAGAGAGCGGGGCAGCCCCAGCATTTT. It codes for CASSSERAGQPQHF. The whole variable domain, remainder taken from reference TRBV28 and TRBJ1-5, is DVKVTQSSRYLVKRTGEKVFLECVQDMDHENMFWYRQDPGLGLRLIYFSYDVKMKEKGDIPEGYSVSREKKERFSLILESASTNQTSMYLCASSSERAGQPQHFGDGTRLSIL.

The CDR3 reads CASSPAGVTGNTIYF. The DNA for the CDR3 is TGTGCCAGCTCACCGGCAGGGGTAACTGGAAACACCATATATTTT. V is TRBV18 and J is TRBJ1-3; the D gene is possibly TRBD1 (6 bases). V lost 3 bases and J 2 bases, leaving 11 bases between the germline ends. Germline V gives CDR1 KGHSH, CDR2 LQKENI. This CDR3 has 15 residues.